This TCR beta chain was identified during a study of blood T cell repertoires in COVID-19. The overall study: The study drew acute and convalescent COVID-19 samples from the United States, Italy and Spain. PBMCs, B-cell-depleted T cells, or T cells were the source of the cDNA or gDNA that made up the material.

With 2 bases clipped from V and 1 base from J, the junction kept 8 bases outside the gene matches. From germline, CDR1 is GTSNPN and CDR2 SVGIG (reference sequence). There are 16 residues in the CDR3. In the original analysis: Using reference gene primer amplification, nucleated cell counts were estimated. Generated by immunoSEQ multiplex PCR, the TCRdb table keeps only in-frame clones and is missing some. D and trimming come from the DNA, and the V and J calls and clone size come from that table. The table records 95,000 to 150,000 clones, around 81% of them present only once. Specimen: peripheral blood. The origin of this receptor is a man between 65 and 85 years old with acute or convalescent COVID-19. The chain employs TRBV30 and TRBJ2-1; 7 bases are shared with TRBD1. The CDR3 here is CAWSTGQRASYNEQFF. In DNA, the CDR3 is TGTGCCTGGAGTACGGGACAGCGAGCTTCCTACAATGAGCAGTTCTTC. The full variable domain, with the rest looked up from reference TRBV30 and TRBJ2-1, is SQTIHQWPATLVQPVGSPLSLECTVEGTSNPNLYWYRQAAGRGLQLLFYSVGIGQISSEVPQNLSASRPQDRQFILSSKKLLLSDSGFYLCAWSTGQRASYNEQFFGPGTRLTVL.